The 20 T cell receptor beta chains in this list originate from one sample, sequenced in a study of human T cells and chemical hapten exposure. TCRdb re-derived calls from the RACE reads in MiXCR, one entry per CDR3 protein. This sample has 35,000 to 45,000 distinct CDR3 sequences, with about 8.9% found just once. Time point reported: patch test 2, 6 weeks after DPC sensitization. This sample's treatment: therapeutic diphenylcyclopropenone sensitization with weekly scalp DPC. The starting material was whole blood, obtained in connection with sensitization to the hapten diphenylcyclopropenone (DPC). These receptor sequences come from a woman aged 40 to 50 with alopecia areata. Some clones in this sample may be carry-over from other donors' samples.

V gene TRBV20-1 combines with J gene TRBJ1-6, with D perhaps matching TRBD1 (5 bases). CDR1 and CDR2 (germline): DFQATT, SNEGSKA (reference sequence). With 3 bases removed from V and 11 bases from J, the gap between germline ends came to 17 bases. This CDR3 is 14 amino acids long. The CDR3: CSASIGQGRAPLHF. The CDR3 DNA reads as TGCAGTGCTAGTATTGGGCAGGGTAGGGCACCCCTCCACTTT.

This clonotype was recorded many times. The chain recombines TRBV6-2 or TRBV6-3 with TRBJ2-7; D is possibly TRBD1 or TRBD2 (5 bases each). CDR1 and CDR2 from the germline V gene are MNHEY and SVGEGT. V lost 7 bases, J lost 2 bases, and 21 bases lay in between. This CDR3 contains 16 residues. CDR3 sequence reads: CASTPTRAPGPYEQYF. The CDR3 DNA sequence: TGTGCCAGCACTCCGACTCGGGCCCCGGGGCCCTACGAGCAGTACTTC.

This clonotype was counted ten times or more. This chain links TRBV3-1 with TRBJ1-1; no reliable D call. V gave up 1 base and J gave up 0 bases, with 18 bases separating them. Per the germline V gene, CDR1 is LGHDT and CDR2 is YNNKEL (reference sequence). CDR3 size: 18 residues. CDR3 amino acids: CASSQVALGRWVNTEAFF. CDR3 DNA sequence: TGTGCCAGCAGCCAAGTCGCATTGGGCAGATGGGTGAACACTGAAGCTTTCTTT.

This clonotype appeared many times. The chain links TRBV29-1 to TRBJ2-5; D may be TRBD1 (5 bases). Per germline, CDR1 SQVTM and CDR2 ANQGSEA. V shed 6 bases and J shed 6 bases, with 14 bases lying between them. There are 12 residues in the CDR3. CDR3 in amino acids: CSVSQERQTQYF. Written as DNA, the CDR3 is TGCAGCGTGTCACAGGAGAGGCAGACCCAGTACTTC.

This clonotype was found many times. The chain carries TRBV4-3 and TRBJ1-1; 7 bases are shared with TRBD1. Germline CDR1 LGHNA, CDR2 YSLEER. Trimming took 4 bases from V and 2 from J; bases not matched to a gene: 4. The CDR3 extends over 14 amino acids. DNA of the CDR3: TGCGCCAGCAGCCCCGGACAGGTTAACACTGAAGCTTTCTTT. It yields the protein CASSPGQVNTEAFF.

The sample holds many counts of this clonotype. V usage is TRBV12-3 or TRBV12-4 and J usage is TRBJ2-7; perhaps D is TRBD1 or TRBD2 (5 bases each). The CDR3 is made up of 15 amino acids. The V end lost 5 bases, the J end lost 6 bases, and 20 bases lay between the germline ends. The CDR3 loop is CASSRPAGSGTEQYF. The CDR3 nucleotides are TGTGCCAGCAGTCGACCTGCAGGCTCTGGGACCGAGCAGTACTTC.

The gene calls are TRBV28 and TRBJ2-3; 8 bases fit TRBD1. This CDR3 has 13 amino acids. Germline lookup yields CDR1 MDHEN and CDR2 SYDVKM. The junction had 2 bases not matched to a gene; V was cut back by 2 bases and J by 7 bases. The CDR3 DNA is TGTGCCAGCAGTTTACAGGGGGCGAATACGCAGTATTTT. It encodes CASSLQGANTQYF.

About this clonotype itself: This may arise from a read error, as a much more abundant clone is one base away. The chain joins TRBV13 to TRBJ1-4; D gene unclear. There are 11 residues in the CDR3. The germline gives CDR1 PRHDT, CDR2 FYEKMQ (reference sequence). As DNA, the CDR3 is TGTGCCAGCAGCTTGGACGAAAAACTGATTTTT. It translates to CASSLDEKLIF.

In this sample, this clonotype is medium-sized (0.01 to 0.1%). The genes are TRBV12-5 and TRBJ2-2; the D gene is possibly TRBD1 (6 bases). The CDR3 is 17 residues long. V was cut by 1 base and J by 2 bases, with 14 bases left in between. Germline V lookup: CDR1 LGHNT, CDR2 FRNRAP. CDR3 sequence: CASGLDTMGHNTGELFF. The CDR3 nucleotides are TGTGCTAGTGGTTTGGACACCATGGGACACAACACCGGGGAGCTGTTTTTT.

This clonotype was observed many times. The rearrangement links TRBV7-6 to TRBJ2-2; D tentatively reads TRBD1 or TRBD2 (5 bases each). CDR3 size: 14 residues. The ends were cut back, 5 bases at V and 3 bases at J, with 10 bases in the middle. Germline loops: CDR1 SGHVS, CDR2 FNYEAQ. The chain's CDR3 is CASSGTWDTGELFF. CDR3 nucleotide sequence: TGTGCCAGCAGCGGGACGTGGGACACCGGGGAGCTGTTTTTT. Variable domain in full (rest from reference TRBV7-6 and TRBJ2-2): GAGVSQSPRYKVTKRGQDVALRCDPISGHVSLYWYRQALGQGPEFLTYFNYEAQQDKSGLPNDRFSAERPEGSISTLTIQRTEQRDSAMYRCASSGTWDTGELFFGEGSRLTVL.

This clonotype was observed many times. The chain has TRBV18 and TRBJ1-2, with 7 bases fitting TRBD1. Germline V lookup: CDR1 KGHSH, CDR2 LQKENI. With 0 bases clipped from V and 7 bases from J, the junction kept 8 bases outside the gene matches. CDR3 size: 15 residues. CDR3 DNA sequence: TGTGCCAGCTCACCACCCGTGACAGGGATATCTGGCTACACCTTC. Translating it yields CASSPPVTGISGYTF.

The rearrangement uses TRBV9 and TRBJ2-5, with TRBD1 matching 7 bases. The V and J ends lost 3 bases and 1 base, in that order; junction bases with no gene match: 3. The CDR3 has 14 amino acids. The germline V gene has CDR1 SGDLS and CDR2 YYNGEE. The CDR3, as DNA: TGTGCCAGCAGCGCCGACAGGGTCCAAGAGACCCAGTACTTC. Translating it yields CASSADRVQETQYF. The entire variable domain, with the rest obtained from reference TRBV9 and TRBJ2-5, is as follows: DSGVTQTPKHLITATGQRVTLRCSPRSGDLSVYWYQQSLDQGLQFLIQYYNGEERAKGNILERFSAQQFPDLHSELNLSSLELGDSALYFCASSADRVQETQYFGPGTRLLVL.

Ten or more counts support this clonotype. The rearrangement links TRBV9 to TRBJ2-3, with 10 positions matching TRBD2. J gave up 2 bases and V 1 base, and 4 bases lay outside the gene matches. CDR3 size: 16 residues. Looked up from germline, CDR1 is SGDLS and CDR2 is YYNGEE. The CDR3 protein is CASSVRTSGHTDTQYF. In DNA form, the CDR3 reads TGTGCCAGCAGCGTAAGGACTAGCGGACACACAGATACGCAGTATTTT.

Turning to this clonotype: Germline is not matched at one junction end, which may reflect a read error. The CDR3 DNA sequence: TGTGTCAGCAGTTTTAATCAGCCCCAGCATTTT. Protein product: CVSSFNQPQHF. This rearrangement joins TRBV28 to TRBJ1-5; D is uncertain. Germline values: CDR1 MDHEN, CDR2 SYDVKM. The CDR3 runs 11 residues.

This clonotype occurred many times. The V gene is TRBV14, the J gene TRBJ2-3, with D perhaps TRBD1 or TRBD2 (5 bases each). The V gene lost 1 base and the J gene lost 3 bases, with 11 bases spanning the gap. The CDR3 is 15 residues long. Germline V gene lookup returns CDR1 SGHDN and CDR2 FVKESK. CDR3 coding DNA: TGTGCCAGCAGCCAAGCGGAAGGGACGACAGATACGCAGTATTTT. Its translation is CASSQAEGTTDTQYF.

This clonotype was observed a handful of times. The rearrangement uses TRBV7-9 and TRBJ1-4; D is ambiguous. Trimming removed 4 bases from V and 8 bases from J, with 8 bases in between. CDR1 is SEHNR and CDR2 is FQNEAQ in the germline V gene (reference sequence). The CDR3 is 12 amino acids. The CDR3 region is CASSSPTEKLFF. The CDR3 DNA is TGTGCCAGCAGCTCCCCGACAGAAAAACTGTTTTTT. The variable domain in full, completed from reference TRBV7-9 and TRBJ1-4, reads DTGVSQNPRHKITKRGQNVTFRCDPISEHNRLYWYRQTLGQGPEFLTYFQNEAQLEKSRLLSDRFSAERPKGSFSTLEIQRTEQGDSAMYLCASSSPTEKLFFGSGTQLSVL.

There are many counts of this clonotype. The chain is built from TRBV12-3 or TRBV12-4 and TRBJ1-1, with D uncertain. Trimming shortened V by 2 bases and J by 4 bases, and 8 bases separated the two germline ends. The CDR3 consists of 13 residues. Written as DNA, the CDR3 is TGTGCCAGCAGTTTAACTCGGGGCACTGAAGCTTTCTTT. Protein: CASSLTRGTEAFF.

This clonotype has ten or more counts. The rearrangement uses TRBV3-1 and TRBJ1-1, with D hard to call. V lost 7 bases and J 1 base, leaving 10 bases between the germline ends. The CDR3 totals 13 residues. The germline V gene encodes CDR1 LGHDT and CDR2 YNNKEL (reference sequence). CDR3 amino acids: CASTTHRNTEAFF. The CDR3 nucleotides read TGTGCCAGCACCACCCATCGGAACACTGAAGCTTTCTTT.

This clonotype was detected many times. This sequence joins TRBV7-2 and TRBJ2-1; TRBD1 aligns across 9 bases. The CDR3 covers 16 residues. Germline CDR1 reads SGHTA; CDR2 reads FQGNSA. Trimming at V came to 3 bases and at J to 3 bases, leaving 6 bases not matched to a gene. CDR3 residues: CASSLEQGAVYNEQFF. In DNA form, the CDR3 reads TGTGCCAGCAGCTTGGAACAGGGGGCCGTCTACAATGAGCAGTTCTTC.

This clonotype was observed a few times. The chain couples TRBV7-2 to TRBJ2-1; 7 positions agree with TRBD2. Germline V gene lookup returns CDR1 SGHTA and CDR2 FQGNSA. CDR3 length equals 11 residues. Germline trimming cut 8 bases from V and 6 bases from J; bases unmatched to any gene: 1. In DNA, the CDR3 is TGTGCCAGCGGGACTACCAATGAGCAGTTCTTC. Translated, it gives CASGTTNEQFF.